The present T cell receptor (beta chain) was sequenced within a study of T cell repertoires in cytomegalovirus infection. This CDR3 is 14 amino acids long. From germline, CDR1 is ENHRY and CDR2 SYGVKD. The V gene lost 10 bases and the J gene lost 4 bases, with 17 bases spanning the gap. TCRdb itself ran the reads through MiXCR, one entry per CDR3 protein. This table holds 570,000 or so distinct CDR3 sequences, around two fifths found once. Remarks on this clonotype: What it binds is unknown.

The sequence was obtained from a human donor in good health (CMV status not recorded). Some clones in this sample may be carry-over from other donors' samples. Here the sequenced sample was cultured PBMCs, taken from culture after CMV antigen stimulation. The V gene is TRBV10-3, the J gene TRBJ2-1; D may match TRBD1 or TRBD2 (5 bases each). CDR3 protein: CATGTPSGYNEQFF. The CDR3, as DNA: TGTGCCACCGGGACGCCCTCTGGGTACAATGAGCAGTTCTTC.